A selection of T cell receptor beta chains follows, all from one sample in a study of T cell repertoires in cytomegalovirus infection. MiXCR, run by TCRdb on the reads, gives a single entry per CDR3 protein. The profile covers under 150,000 distinct CDR3 sequences, with over 25% appearing a single time and more than 35% taken by the ten largest. Antigens for these TCRs are unknown. This specimen was CD8+ T cells from cultured PBMCs, taken from culture after CMV antigen stimulation. These receptors all come from a human donor in good health (CMV status not recorded). Some clones in this sample may be carry-over from other donors' samples. Both conserved end residues are part of each CDR3.

CASSQDYGEETDTQYF TRBV3-1
CASSRPDREETQYF TRBV4-1
CASSRRQLIQPQHF TRBV28
CASSLWTASYNEQFF TRBV12-3/TRBV12-4
CASSEIGKGALGANVLTF TRBV7-8
CASSLVYPQMNTEAFF TRBV7-4
CASSLGTKPYEQYF TRBV7-6
CASRQGVANEKLFF TRBV27
CASSLRGGAFSGNTIYF TRBV5-5
CAISQGLAGSETQYF TRBV10-3
CASSPIPGDGNTIYF TRBV7-9
CASRFTGGGDGYTF TRBV27
CASRLTGHTNTEAFF TRBV2
CASTPGRERKAFF TRBV6-5
CASSQDTEKLFF TRBV4-1
CASSQDGGTSYEQYF TRBV4-3
CASSEDSGDTQYF TRBV2
CATSRDLGSPGTDTQYF TRBV15
CASSSGLGRGQPQHF TRBV5-4
CSARGFSSYNEQFF TRBV20-1
CASSPRGQGGDTQYF TRBV18
CASSSTQGPHEQYF TRBV7-6
CASSPEGLKNTEAFF TRBV7-6
CASSGASGTTQYF TRBV7-2
CASSPLWTGETKLYGYTF TRBV11-2
CASSSSGELFF TRBV5-1
CASSSDQGAYQETQYF TRBV6-6
CASSHTNPISDGYTF TRBV7-2
CASSPRTSGSYEQYF TRBV4-1
CASSPRQAYQETQYF TRBV27
CASSPGLGRTDTQYF TRBV11-3
CASRLEAETQYF TRBV7-9
CASSQEWTGGAGGELFF TRBV4-1
CASSISAGEAYEQYF TRBV19
CASSYSFENTEAFF TRBV28
CASSTLQGTGYGYTF TRBV12-3/TRBV12-4
CASSLARQAELYEQYF TRBV5-6
CASSLGGWGAAYNEQFF TRBV7-6
CASGVSSYEQYF TRBV27
CASSLDGGGSTDTQYF TRBV5-3
CASSIGFEYRGDTGELFF TRBV19
CASSEVVGSLVTVEYF TRBV6-1
CASTGNYEQFF TRBV19
CASSASGGPNEKLFF TRBV28
CASSPPRGDGTEAFF TRBV2
CASSQEGTSGGFPYEQYF TRBV4-1
CASSYKGGSGELFF TRBV5-3
CASSLGQGLAGELFF TRBV5-6
CSVEFHQQGNEQYF TRBV29-1
CASSVWSSGTDTQYF TRBV9
CSALGEQVHMNTEAFF TRBV29-1
CASSVVSGPAYEQYF TRBV9
CASSSKYEQYF TRBV7-9
CASSYSRREGAYTEAFF TRBV6-6